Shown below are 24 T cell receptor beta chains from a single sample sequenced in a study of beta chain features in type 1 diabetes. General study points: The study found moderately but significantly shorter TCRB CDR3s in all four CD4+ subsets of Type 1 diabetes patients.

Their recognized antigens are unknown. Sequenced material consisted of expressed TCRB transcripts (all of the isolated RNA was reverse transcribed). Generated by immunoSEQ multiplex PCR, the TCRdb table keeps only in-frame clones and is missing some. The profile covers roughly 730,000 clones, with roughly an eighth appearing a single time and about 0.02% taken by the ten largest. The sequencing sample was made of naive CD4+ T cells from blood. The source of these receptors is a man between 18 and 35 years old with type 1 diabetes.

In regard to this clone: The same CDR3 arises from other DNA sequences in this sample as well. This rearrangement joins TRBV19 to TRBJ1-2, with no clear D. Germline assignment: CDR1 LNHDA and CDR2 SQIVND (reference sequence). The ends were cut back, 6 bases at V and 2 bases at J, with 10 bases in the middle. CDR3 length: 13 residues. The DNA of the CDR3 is TGTGCCAGTAGAAGAGAATTAAACTATGGCTACACCTTC. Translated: CASRRELNYGYTF.

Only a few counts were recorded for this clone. The CDR3 sequence: CASSSGNTDTQYF. The DNA of the CDR3 is TGTGCCAGCAGCTCCGGGAACACAGATACGCAGTATTTT. The rearrangement links TRBV7-2 to TRBJ2-3; possibly TRBD2 for D (5 bases). The V gene's germline CDR1 is SGHTA and CDR2 FQGNSA. The V end was cut by 4 bases, the J end by 2 bases, with 7 bases between. This CDR3 has 13 amino acids. Based on the CDR3 plus reference TRBV7-2 and TRBJ2-3, the full variable domain is GAGVSQSPSNKVTEKGKDVELRCDPISGHTALYWYRQSLGQGLEFLIYFQGNSAPDKSGLPSDRFSAERTGGSVSTLTIQRTQQEDSAVYLCASSSGNTDTQYFGPGTRLTVL.

In DNA, the CDR3 is TGTGCCAGCGGACGCCGGACAGATCTGGGTGGCTACACCTTC. Translating it yields CASGRRTDLGGYTF. This chain connects TRBV2 to TRBJ1-2, with D perhaps TRBD1 (6 bases). The germline V and J ends were trimmed by 8 bases and 7 bases, with 20 bases remaining between them. CDR3 length: 14 residues. The germline V gene has CDR1 SNHLY and CDR2 FYNNEI.

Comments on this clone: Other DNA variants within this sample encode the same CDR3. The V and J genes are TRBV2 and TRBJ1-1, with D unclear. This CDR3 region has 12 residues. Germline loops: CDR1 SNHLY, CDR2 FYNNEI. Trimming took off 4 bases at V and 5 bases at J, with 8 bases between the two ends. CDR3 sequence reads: CASSGAGTEAFF. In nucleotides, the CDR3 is TGTGCCAGCAGTGGGGCGGGAACTGAAGCTTTCTTT.

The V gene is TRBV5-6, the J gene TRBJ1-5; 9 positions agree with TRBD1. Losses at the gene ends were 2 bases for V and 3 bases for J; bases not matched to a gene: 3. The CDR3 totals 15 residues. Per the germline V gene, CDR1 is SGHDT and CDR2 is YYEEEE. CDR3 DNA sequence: TGTGCCAGCAGCTTTAGGACAGGGGCCAATCAGCCCCAGCATTTT. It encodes CASSFRTGANQPQHF. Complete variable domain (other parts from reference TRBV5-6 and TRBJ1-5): DAGVTQSPTHLIKTRGQQVTLRCSPKSGHDTVSWYQQALGQGPQFIFQYYEEEERQRGNFPDRFSGHQFPNYSSELNVNALLLGDSALYLCASSFRTGANQPQHFGDGTRLSIL.

The CDR3 is CASSQTDRGTGELFF. The CDR3 DNA reads TGCGCCAGCAGCCAAACTGACAGGGGAACCGGGGAGCTGTTTTTT. This chain uses TRBV4-1 with TRBJ2-2, with 8 bases lining up with TRBD1. CDR1 is MGHRA, CDR2 YSYEKL, per germline. CDR3 length: 15 amino acids. Trimming removed 2 bases from V and 5 bases from J; junction bases left unmatched: 4.

CDR3 sequence: CASSTPGETQYF. The CDR3 DNA follows: TGTGCCAGCAGTACCCCCGGGGAGACCCAGTACTTC. This chain links TRBV27 with TRBJ2-5; D call uncertain. The V gene's germline CDR1 is MNHEY and CDR2 SMNVEV (reference sequence). The V end lost 5 bases, the J end lost 5 bases, and 9 bases lay between the germline ends. The CDR3 is 12 amino acids.

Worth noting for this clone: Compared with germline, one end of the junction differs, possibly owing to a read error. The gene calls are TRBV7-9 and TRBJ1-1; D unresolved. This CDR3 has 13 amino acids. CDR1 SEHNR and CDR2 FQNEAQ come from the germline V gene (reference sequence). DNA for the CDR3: TGTGCCAGCAGCTTAGATGTGGGTGAGGCCTGGCTATTT. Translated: CASSLDVGEAWLF.

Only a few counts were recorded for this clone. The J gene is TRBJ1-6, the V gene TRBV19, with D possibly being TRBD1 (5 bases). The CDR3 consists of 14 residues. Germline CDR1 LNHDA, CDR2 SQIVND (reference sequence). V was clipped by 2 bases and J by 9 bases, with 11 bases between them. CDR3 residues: CASSITGGGSPLHF. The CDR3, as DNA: TGTGCCAGTAGTATAACCGGGGGAGGTTCACCCCTCCACTTT.

The CDR3 spells CASSLAPGTTDTQYF. The CDR3 DNA reads TGCGCCAGCAGCTTGGCCCCGGGGACCACAGATACGCAGTATTTT. The genes are TRBV5-1 and TRBJ2-3; D may match TRBD1 or TRBD2 (5 bases each). The CDR3 has 15 residues. Trimming took 0 bases from V and 2 from J, leaving 10 bases between them. Germline V lookup: CDR1 SGHRS, CDR2 YFSETQ.

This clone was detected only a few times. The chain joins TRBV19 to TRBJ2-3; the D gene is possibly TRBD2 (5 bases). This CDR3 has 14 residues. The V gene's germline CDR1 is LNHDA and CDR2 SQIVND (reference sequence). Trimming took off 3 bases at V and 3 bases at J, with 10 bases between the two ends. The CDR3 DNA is TGTGCCAGTAGTATGGACTGGTCGACAGATACGCAGTATTTT. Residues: CASSMDWSTDTQYF.

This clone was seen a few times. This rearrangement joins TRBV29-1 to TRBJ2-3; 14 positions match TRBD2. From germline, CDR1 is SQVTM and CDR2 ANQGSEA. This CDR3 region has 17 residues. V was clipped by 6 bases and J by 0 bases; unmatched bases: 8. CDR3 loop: CSVGLAGALTSTDTQYF. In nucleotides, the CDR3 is TGCAGCGTGGGACTAGCGGGGGCCTTGACTAGCACAGATACGCAGTATTTT.

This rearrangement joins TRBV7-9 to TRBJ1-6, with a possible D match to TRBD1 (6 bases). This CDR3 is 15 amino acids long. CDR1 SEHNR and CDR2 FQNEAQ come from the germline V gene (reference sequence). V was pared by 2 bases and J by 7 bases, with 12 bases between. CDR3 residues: CASSLLWTENSPLHF. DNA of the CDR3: TGTGCCAGCAGCTTATTATGGACAGAGAATTCACCCCTCCACTTT.

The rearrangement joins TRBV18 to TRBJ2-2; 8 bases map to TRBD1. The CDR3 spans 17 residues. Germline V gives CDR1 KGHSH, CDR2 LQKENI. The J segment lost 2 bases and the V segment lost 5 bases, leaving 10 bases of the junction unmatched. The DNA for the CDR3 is TGTGCCAGCTCATCAATTTCCGGGACAGGCAACACCGGGGAGCTGTTTTTT. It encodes CASSSISGTGNTGELFF.

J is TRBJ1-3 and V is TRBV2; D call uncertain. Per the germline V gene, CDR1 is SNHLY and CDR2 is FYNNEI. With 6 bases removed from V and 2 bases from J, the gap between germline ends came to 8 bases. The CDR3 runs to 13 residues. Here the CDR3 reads CASSGVTGNTIYF. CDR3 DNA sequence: TGTGCCAGCAGCGGCGTGACTGGAAACACCATATATTTT.

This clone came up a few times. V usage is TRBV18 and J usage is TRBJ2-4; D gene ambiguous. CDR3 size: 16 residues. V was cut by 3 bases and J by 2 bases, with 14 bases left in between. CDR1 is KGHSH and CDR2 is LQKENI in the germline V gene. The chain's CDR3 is CASSPEGWRTKNIQYF. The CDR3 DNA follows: TGTGCCAGCTCACCCGAAGGGTGGCGTACCAAAAACATTCAGTACTTC.

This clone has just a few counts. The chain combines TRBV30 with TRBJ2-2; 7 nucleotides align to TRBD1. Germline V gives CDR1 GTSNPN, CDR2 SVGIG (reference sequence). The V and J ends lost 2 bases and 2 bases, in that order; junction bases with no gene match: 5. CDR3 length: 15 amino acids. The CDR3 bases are TGTGCCTGGAGTCCGGGACAGAAAAACACCGGGGAGCTGTTTTTT. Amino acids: CAWSPGQKNTGELFF.

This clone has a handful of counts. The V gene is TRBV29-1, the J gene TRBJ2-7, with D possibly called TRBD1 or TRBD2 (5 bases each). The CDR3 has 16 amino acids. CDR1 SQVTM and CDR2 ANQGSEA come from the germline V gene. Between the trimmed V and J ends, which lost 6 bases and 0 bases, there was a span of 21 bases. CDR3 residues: CSVPAVQERGSYEQYF. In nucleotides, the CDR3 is TGCAGCGTCCCAGCAGTTCAAGAGAGGGGCTCCTACGAGCAGTACTTC.

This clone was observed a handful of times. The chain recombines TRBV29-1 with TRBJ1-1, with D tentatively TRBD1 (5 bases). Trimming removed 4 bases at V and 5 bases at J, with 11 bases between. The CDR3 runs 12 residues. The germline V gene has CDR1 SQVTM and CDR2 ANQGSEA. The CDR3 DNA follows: TGCAGCGTTGGTTTCCGGGGGACTGAAGCTTTCTTT. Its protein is CSVGFRGTEAFF.

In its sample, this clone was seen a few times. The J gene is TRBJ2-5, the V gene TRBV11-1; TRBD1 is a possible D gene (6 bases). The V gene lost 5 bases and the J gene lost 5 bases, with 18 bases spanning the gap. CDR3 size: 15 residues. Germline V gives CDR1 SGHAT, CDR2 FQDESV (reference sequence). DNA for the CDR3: TGTGCCAGCAGCCAACCCAGGGGCTCGAGGGAGACCCAGTACTTC. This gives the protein CASSQPRGSRETQYF.

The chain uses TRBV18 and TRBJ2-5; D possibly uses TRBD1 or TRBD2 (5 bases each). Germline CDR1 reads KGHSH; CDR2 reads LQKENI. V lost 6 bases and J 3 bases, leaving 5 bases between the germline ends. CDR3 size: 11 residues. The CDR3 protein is CASSGEETQYF. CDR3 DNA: TGTGCCAGCTCGGGGGAAGAGACCCAGTACTTC.

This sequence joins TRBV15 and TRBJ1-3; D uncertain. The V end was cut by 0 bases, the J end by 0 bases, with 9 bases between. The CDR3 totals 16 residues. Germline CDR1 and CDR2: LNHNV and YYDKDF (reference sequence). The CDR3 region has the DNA TGTGCCACCAGCAGAGAACAGACGAGCTCTGGAAACACCATATATTTT. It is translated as CATSREQTSSGNTIYF.

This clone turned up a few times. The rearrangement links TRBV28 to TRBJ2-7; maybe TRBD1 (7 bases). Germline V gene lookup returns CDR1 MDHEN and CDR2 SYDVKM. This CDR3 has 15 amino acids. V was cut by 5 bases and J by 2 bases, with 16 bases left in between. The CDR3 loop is CASSPTGRPTYEQYF. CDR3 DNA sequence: TGTGCCAGCAGTCCGACAGGGAGGCCGACCTACGAGCAGTACTTC.

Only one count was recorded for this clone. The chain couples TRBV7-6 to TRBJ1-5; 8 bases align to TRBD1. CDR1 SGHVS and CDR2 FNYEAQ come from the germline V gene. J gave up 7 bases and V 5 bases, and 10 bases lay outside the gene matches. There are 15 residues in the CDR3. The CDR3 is CASSPGQGTGQPQHF. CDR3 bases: TGTGCCAGCAGCCCCGGACAGGGCACGGGGCAGCCCCAGCATTTT.